The 3 T cell receptor beta chains below come from one sample, sequenced in a study of blood T cell repertoires in COVID-19. Libraries were prepared by immunoSEQ multiplex PCR; TCRdb keeps only in-frame clonotypes and omits some of them. The table has roughly 190,000 clones, 84% seen once. Sequencing was carried out using PBMCs or T cells enriched from blood (not recorded which). The receptors come from a young woman who had been exposed to COVID-19.

The chain is built from TRBV20-1 and TRBJ2-6, with 10 bases matching TRBD2. The CDR3 runs to 17 residues. From germline, CDR1 is DFQATT and CDR2 SNEGSKA (reference sequence). V lost 3 bases, J lost 0 bases, and 5 bases stayed unmatched. CDR3 nucleotide sequence: TGCAGTGCTAGTCCTAGCGGGAGATACTCTGGGGCCAACGTCCTGACTTTC. The encoded protein is CSASPSGRYSGANVLTF.

The chain is built from TRBV5-4 and TRBJ1-2; TRBD1 agrees at 8 bases. The V gene's germline CDR1 is SGHNT and CDR2 YYREEE (reference sequence). V lost 4 bases, J lost 4 bases, and 12 bases stayed unmatched. The CDR3 sequence is 16 residues long. CDR3 bases: TGTGCCAGCAGCGGCGAAAGAGACAGGGGCCTCTATGGCTACACCTTC. Translation: CASSGERDRGLYGYTF.

V is TRBV7-9 and J is TRBJ2-1, with D possibly being TRBD2 (6 bases). The germline gives CDR1 SEHNR, CDR2 FQNEAQ (reference sequence). The germline V and J ends were trimmed by 5 bases and 6 bases, with 14 bases remaining between them. The length of the CDR3 is 14 residues. The CDR3 DNA is TGTGCCAGCAGCCTCTCTATGGGGGGCAATGAGCAGTTCTTC. Translating it yields CASSLSMGGNEQFF.